This entry is about one TCR beta chain. Its target is not known. Germline V gives CDR1 SGHAT, CDR2 FQNNGV. The CDR3 has 13 amino acids. Trimming shortened V by 6 bases and J by 6 bases, and 13 bases separated the two germline ends. As for the donors, each was a healthy bone marrow donor. The primer mix had 60 Vbeta and 13 Jbeta primers. Generated by immunoSEQ multiplex PCR, the TCRdb table keeps only in-frame clones and is missing some. This table has over 150,000 clones, about 76% appearing once. This sample was taken from a study of cytomegalovirus exposure and HLA in healthy donors. Study findings and constraints: Common viral pathogens seemed, in a later analysis, to connect with several of the most significant clusters.

The chain is built from TRBV11-2 and TRBJ2-3; perhaps TRBD1 as D (6 bases). This receptor was obtained from a male donor in good health and CMV-seropositive. Sequencing was performed on PBMCs. The CDR3 region has the DNA TGTGCCAGCAGAATAAAGGGGGAGGATACGCAGTATTTT. Its translation: CASRIKGEDTQYF.